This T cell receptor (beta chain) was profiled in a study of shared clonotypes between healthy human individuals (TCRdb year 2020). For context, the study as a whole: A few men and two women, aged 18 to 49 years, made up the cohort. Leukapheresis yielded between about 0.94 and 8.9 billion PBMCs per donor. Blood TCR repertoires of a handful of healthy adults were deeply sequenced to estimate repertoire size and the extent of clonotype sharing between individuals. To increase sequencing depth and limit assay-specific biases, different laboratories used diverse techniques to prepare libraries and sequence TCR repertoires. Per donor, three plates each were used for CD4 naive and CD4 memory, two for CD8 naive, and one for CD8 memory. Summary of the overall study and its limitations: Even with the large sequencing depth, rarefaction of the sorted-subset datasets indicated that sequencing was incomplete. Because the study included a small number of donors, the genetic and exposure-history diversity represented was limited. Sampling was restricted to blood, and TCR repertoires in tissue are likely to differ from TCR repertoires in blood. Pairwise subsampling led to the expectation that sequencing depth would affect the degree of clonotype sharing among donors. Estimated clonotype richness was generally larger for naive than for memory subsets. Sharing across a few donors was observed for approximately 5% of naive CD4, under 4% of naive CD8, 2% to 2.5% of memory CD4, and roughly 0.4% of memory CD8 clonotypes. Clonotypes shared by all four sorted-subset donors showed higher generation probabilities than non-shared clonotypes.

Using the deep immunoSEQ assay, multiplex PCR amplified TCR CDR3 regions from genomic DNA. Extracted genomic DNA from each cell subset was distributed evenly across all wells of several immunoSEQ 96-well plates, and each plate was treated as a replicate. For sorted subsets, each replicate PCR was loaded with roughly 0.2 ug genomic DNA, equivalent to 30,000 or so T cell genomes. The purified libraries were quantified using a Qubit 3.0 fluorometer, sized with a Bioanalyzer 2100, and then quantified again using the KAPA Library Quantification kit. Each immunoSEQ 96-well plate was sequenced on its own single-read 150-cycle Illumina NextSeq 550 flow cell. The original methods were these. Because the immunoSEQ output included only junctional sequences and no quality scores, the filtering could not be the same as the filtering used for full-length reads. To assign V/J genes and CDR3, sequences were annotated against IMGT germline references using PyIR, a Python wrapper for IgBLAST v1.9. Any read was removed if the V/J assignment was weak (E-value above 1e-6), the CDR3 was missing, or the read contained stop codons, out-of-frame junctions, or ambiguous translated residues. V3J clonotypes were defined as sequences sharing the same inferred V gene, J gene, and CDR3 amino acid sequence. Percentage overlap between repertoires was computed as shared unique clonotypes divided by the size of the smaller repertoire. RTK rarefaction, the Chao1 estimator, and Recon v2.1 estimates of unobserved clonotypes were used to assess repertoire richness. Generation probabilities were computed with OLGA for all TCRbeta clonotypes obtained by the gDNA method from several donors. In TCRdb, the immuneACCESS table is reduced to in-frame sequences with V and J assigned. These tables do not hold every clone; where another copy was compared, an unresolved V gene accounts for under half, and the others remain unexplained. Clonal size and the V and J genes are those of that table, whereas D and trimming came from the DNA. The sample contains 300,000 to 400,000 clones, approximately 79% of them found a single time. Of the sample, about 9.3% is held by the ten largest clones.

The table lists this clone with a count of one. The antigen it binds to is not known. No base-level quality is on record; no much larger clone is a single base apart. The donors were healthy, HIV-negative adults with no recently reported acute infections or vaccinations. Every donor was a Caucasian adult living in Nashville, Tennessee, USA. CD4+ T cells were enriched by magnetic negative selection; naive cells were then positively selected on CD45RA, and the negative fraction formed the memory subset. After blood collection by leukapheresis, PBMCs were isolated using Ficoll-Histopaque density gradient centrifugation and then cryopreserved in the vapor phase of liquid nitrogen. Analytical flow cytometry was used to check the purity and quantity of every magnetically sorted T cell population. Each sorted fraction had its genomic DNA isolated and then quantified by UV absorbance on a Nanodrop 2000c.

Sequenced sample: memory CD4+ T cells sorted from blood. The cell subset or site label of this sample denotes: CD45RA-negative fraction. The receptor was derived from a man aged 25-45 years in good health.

The sequenced DNA: TGTGCCAGCAGTTTAGGGGGGAGGGGAAACAATGAGCAGTTCTTC. The resulting protein is CASSLGGRGNNEQFF. In this chain, TRBV27 is recombined with TRBJ2-1, with TRBD2 identical over 7 junction bases. Including the terminal cysteine and phenylalanine, the CDR3 comprises 15 residues. The retained sequence is limited to the CDR3, 45 bases, with the frame set at the first base. CDR1 and CDR2 are drawn from the germline V gene (reference sequence): MNHEY, SMNVEV. Trimming removed 2 bases from V and 5 bases from J; the gene matches leave 6 bases unexplained.